These 24 T cell receptor beta chains came from one sample sequenced in a study of T cell changes during pregnancy in multiple sclerosis. Using immunoSEQ multiplex PCR, the repertoire was profiled, and TCRdb retains in-frame clones only, with some absent. The profile covers 70,000 to 80,000 clones, with more than 85% appearing a single time and over 3% taken by the ten largest. The sequencing used peripheral blood, collected before pregnancy. The receptor set was obtained from a female donor with multiple sclerosis, enrolled in a pregnancy study.

The V gene is TRBV5-1, the J gene TRBJ1-2, with 11 bases matching TRBD1. Germline CDR1 SGHRS, CDR2 YFSETQ. The CDR3 consists of 14 residues. With V trimmed by 2 bases and J by 5 bases, 2 bases remained unmatched. CDR3 sequence: CASSFGQGAYGYTF. The DNA of the CDR3 is TGCGCCAGCAGCTTCGGACAGGGGGCATATGGCTACACCTTC.

This clone was seen just once. V and J are TRBV30 and TRBJ2-4, with a weak D call TRBD1 (6 bases). Germline CDR1 reads GTSNPN; CDR2 reads SVGIG (reference sequence). Trimming took off 5 bases at V and 8 bases at J, with 22 bases between the two ends. CDR3 length: 15 residues. This CDR3 reads CAWGGSGHPGDIQYF. The CDR3 nucleotides read TGTGCCTGGGGTGGAAGTGGACACCCAGGGGACATTCAGTACTTC.

The chain uses TRBV2 and TRBJ2-7; 11 bases match TRBD1. V lost 6 bases to trimming and J lost 3 bases; unmatched junction nucleotides: 7. CDR1 and CDR2 from the germline V gene are SNHLY and FYNNEI. This CDR3 is built from 15 residues. The DNA of the CDR3 is TGTGCCAGCAGCGGACAGGGGGCGGGAAACTACGAGCAGTACTTC. It specifies CASSGQGAGNYEQYF.

The V and J genes are TRBV5-1 and TRBJ2-1; D possibly corresponds to TRBD2 (5 bases). The CDR3 totals 15 residues. V was clipped by 0 bases and J by 7 bases, with 14 bases between them. Germline values: CDR1 SGHRS, CDR2 YFSETQ. CDR3: CASSLAGNSRNEQFF. The CDR3 nucleotides read TGCGCCAGCAGCTTGGCCGGGAATAGCAGGAATGAGCAGTTCTTC.

This clone was picked up a small number of times. J is TRBJ2-5 and V is TRBV6-1, with a weak D call TRBD1 (5 bases). Germline values: CDR1 MNHNS, CDR2 SASEGT. The ends were cut back, 1 base at V and 5 bases at J, with 17 bases in the middle. The CDR3 has 16 residues. CDR3: CASSEGGGVGSETQYF. The CDR3 DNA follows: TGTGCCAGCAGTGAAGGGGGCGGCGTTGGGTCGGAGACCCAGTACTTC.

The CDR3 loop reads CASSYRPSPYNEQFF. The CDR3 DNA reads as TGTGCCAGCAGTTATCGTCCGTCCCCCTACAATGAGCAGTTCTTC. The genes are TRBV6-5 and TRBJ2-1, with D unresolved. The V gene's germline CDR1 is MNHEY and CDR2 SVGAGI. This CDR3 region has 15 residues. Trimming cost V 3 bases and J 2 bases, with 11 bases left between them.

The rearrangement joins TRBV7-9 to TRBJ2-7, with TRBD1 matching over 10 bases. Germline CDR1 and CDR2: SEHNR and FQNEAQ (reference sequence). V dropped 5 bases and J dropped 3; count of bases not matched to a gene: 19. CDR3 size: 19 residues. The CDR3 is CASSQGDRGGLVGVYEQYF. The CDR3 bases are TGTGCCAGCAGCCAGGGGGACAGGGGAGGACTAGTCGGTGTCTACGAGCAGTACTTC.

This clone was seen once. V usage is TRBV6-1 and J usage is TRBJ2-7; 9 bases line up with TRBD2. CDR3 length equals 17 residues. Trimming removed 4 bases from V and 1 base from J; junction bases left unmatched: 11. Germline loops: CDR1 MNHNS, CDR2 SASEGT. The DNA for the CDR3 is TGTGCCAGCAGTGTCCACCACTTCAGCGGGGGGTCCTACGAGCAGTACTTC. Translation: CASSVHHFSGGSYEQYF.

This clone was observed a single time. This CDR3 is CASSPQAGQQETQYF. The CDR3 region has the DNA TGTGCCAGCTCACCACAGGCGGGACAGCAAGAGACCCAGTACTTC. The rearrangement uses TRBV18 and TRBJ2-5, with D tentatively TRBD1 (7 bases). V lost 1 base, J lost 2 bases, and 11 bases lay in between. The CDR3 covers 15 residues. Germline loops: CDR1 KGHSH, CDR2 LQKENI.

The chain has TRBV5-4 and TRBJ2-7; 12 bases match TRBD1. The germline gives CDR1 SGHNT, CDR2 YYREEE (reference sequence). This CDR3 spans 15 amino acids. V lost 2 bases and J lost 6; bases outside the gene matches: 6. CDR3: CASSLSGTGGREQYF. The CDR3 DNA is TGTGCCAGCAGCTTATCCGGGACAGGGGGCCGCGAGCAGTACTTC.

The V call is TRBV29-1, the J call TRBJ1-2, with D maybe TRBD1 (5 bases). Germline V gene data show CDR1 as SQVTM and CDR2 as ANQGSEA. Trimming left V 0 bases short and J 4 bases short, with 12 bases between. CDR3 length equals 14 residues. The CDR3 bases are TGCAGCGTTGAAGATCAGGGCTTCGTCTATGGCTACACCTTC. Its protein product is CSVEDQGFVYGYTF.

This chain connects TRBV4-1 to TRBJ2-7, with a tentative D call TRBD1 (5 bases). Germline CDR1 MGHRA, CDR2 YSYEKL. The CDR3 is 14 residues long. V was shortened by 4 bases and J by 3 bases, with 13 bases between the two germline ends. The CDR3 DNA follows: TGCGCCAGCAGCCGTGACAGAGATTTCTACGAGCAGTACTTC. Protein product: CASSRDRDFYEQYF.

This chain joins TRBV7-9 and TRBJ1-1, with unresolved D. The CDR3 covers 12 residues. The germline V and J ends were trimmed by 4 bases and 4 bases, with 7 bases remaining between them. Germline values: CDR1 SEHNR, CDR2 FQNEAQ (reference sequence). CDR3 region: CASSSLRTEAFF. For the CDR3, the DNA is TGTGCCAGCAGCTCACTTCGCACTGAAGCTTTCTTT.

This clone was seen just once. The rearrangement links TRBV7-8 to TRBJ1-1, with 7 positions matching TRBD1. Germline V gene sequence: CDR1 SGHVS, CDR2 FQNEAQ. The ends lost 4 bases at V and 4 bases at J; junction bases unmatched: 6. The CDR3 extends over 14 amino acids. CDR3 in DNA: TGTGCCAGCAGCTATTCGGAGGGGGCCACTGAAGCTTTCTTT. Its translation: CASSYSEGATEAFF.

J is TRBJ2-7 and V is TRBV29-1, with 9 bases matching TRBD1. The germline CDR1 and CDR2 sequences are SQVTM and ANQGSEA. The CDR3 consists of 13 residues. After removal of 4 bases from V and 0 bases from J, the junction contained 1 base not matched to a gene. DNA of the CDR3: TGCAGCGTTGGACAGGGGGACTCCTACGAGCAGTACTTC. Translated, it gives CSVGQGDSYEQYF.

The count of this clone is one. This chain joins TRBV12-5 and TRBJ1-4, with 11 bases that match TRBD1. CDR1 is LGHNT, CDR2 FRNRAP, per germline. Trimming removed 3 bases from V and 0 bases from J; junction bases left unmatched: 9. The CDR3 is 19 residues long. DNA of the CDR3: TGTGCTAGTGGTTTCCCCGGGGACAGGGGGTCTACAACTAATGAAAAACTGTTTTTT. It yields the protein CASGFPGDRGSTTNEKLFF.

This chain connects TRBV2 to TRBJ2-7; 8 bases agree with TRBD1. Germline lookup yields CDR1 SNHLY and CDR2 FYNNEI. The CDR3 length is 14 residues. After removal of 4 bases from V and 4 bases from J, the junction contained 6 bases not matched to a gene. The CDR3 DNA follows: TGTGCCAGCAGTGTGCAGGGGGCATCGTACGAGCAGTACTTC. Amino acid sequence: CASSVQGASYEQYF.

The V gene is TRBV5-4, the J gene TRBJ2-7; D is possibly TRBD1 (6 bases). Looked up from germline, CDR1 is SGHNT and CDR2 is YYREEE (reference sequence). Trimming took 3 bases from V and 2 from J, leaving 18 bases between them. The CDR3 consists of 16 residues. This CDR3 is CASSSGQFSGPYEQYF. In DNA form, the CDR3 reads TGTGCCAGCAGCTCGGGACAATTTTCGGGACCCTACGAGCAGTACTTC.

The rearrangement uses TRBV5-6 and TRBJ2-7, with 8 bases fitting TRBD2. V trimming: 6 bases; J trimming: 3 bases; junction bases outside the gene matches: 17. CDR3 length equals 17 residues. CDR1 and CDR2 from the germline V gene are SGHDT and YYEEEE. The chain's CDR3 is CASTLDGGAGGDYEQYF. The CDR3 DNA reads TGTGCCAGCACCCTTGATGGCGGGGCGGGAGGCGACTACGAGCAGTACTTC.

The V call is TRBV7-8, the J call TRBJ2-7; D is possibly TRBD1 (6 bases). Germline CDR1 and CDR2: SGHVS and FQNEAQ. The V end lost 5 bases, the J end lost 5 bases, and 13 bases lay between the germline ends. This CDR3 has 13 amino acids. The CDR3 sequence is CASSRRQVHEQYF. CDR3 coding DNA: TGTGCCAGCAGCCGGCGACAGGTCCACGAGCAGTACTTC.

The chain links TRBV29-1 to TRBJ1-1; the match to TRBD1 covers 8 bases. CDR3 size: 13 residues. Germline CDR1 reads SQVTM; CDR2 reads ANQGSEA. V dropped 2 bases and J dropped 7; count of bases not matched to a gene: 6. This chain's CDR3 is CSVELGQGGEAFF. The CDR3 DNA follows: TGCAGCGTTGAATTAGGACAGGGCGGTGAAGCTTTCTTT.

The V and J genes are TRBV7-8 and TRBJ1-1; D gene unclear. Trimming left V 1 base short and J 4 bases short, with 13 bases between. Germline assignment: CDR1 SGHVS and CDR2 FQNEAQ. The CDR3 length is 15 residues. The CDR3 loop reads CASSLVTGSPTEAFF. The CDR3 nucleotides read TGTGCCAGCAGCTTAGTTACGGGATCCCCCACTGAAGCTTTCTTT.

The J gene is TRBJ2-1, the V gene TRBV10-3; a weak D match, TRBD2 (6 bases). CDR1 ENHRY and CDR2 SYGVKD come from the germline V gene. V lost 6 bases and J 8 bases, leaving 17 bases between the germline ends. This CDR3 has 14 residues. This chain's CDR3 is CAISLGTPWHEQFF. In DNA, the CDR3 is TGTGCCATCAGCCTCGGGACTCCCTGGCATGAGCAGTTCTTC.

The chain couples TRBV7-9 to TRBJ2-6; TRBD1 matches 7 bases. The V segment lost 5 bases and the J segment 0 bases; nucleotides outside the gene matches: 13. The germline gives CDR1 SEHNR, CDR2 FQNEAQ (reference sequence). The CDR3 totals 19 residues. CDR3 in amino acids: CASSPRQGFFLSGANVLTF. CDR3 in DNA: TGTGCCAGCAGCCCCCGACAGGGCTTTTTCCTCTCTGGGGCCAACGTCCTGACTTTC.